These 15 T cell receptor beta chains share one sample of origin, sequenced in a study of Ad26.COV2.S vaccination and SARS-CoV-2 variants. Described treatment: roughly 18 received Ad26.COV2.S at low or high dose, single or two shots; about 5 received placebo; per-sample allocation not given. Sampling occurred on day 63 after the first vaccine or placebo injection. Produced via immunoSEQ multiplex PCR; TCRdb's table is partial and in-frame only. The data show around 450,000 clones, 80% to 90% seen once. Sequencing was performed on peripheral blood, taken in a trial of Ad26.COV2.S vaccine versus placebo. These receptor sequences come from a person between 18 and 65 years old who received the Ad26.COV2.S COVID-19 vaccine or a placebo.

The chain employs TRBV5-4 and TRBJ2-2; 9 positions match TRBD2. This CDR3 spans 14 amino acids. The V gene's germline CDR1 is SGHNT and CDR2 YYREEE (reference sequence). V lost 4 bases to trimming and J lost 8 bases; unmatched junction nucleotides: 6. The CDR3 protein is CASSPQTSGGELFF. In DNA, the CDR3 is TGTGCCAGCAGCCCACAAACTAGCGGGGGGGAGCTGTTTTTT.

This clone was seen a few times. V and J are TRBV25-1 and TRBJ1-6; D uncertain. CDR1 and CDR2 (germline): MGHDK, SYGVNS. The V gene lost 3 bases and the J gene lost 3 bases, with 9 bases spanning the gap. The CDR3 totals 15 residues. The CDR3 is CASSDEGYYNSPLHF. The CDR3 nucleotides are TGTGCCAGCAGTGACGAAGGGTACTATAATTCACCCCTCCACTTT.

This clone turned up a few times. The chain carries TRBV6-1 and TRBJ1-1, with 12 bases lining up with TRBD1. The CDR3 is made up of 17 amino acids. Losses at the gene ends were 4 bases for V and 5 bases for J; bases not matched to a gene: 11. The germline V gene encodes CDR1 MNHNS and CDR2 SASEGT. The CDR3 nucleotides are TGTGCCAGCAGTGGGGTAGGGGACAGGGGGCTGTGGACTGAAGCTTTCTTT. Amino acids: CASSGVGDRGLWTEAFF.

This sequence joins TRBV28 and TRBJ1-2, with 9 bases identical to TRBD1. Germline trimming cut 6 bases from V and 6 bases from J; bases unmatched to any gene: 8. The CDR3 spans 14 residues. CDR1 and CDR2 (germline): MDHEN, SYDVKM. Written as DNA, the CDR3 is TGTGCCAGCAGGGGGACAGGGAGGGGACATGGCTACACCTTC. Amino acid sequence: CASRGTGRGHGYTF.

CDR3 nucleotides: TGTGCCAGCAGCAAAGCGGACAGTTCCTACGAGCAGTACGTC. It encodes CASSKADSSYEQYV. The rearrangement links TRBV21-1 to TRBJ2-7; TRBD1 reflects the table's D call only, with no check against the DNA. TRBV21-1 counts as a pseudogene. This CDR3 has 14 residues.

The gene calls are TRBV6-5 and TRBJ1-1, with D maybe TRBD1 (5 bases). The CDR3 has 13 amino acids. V was shortened by 8 bases and J by 6 bases, with 16 bases between the two germline ends. Per germline, CDR1 MNHEY and CDR2 SVGAGI. Here the CDR3 reads CASAAGVVSEAFF. CDR3 bases: TGTGCCAGCGCAGCGGGGGTTGTTTCTGAAGCTTTCTTT.

This chain joins TRBV5-1 and TRBJ2-3; 8 bases line up with TRBD2. In germline, CDR1 is SGHRS, CDR2 YFSETQ. This CDR3 comprises 14 residues. With V trimmed by 7 bases and J by 5 bases, 9 bases remained unmatched. CDR3 residues: CASRTGGVRDTQYF. The CDR3 DNA is TGCGCCAGCCGGACGGGAGGGGTAAGAGATACGCAGTATTTT.

The chain has TRBV4-2 and TRBJ2-3, with 7 bases aligning to TRBD2. The V and J ends lost 3 bases and 3 bases, in that order; junction bases with no gene match: 15. Per germline, CDR1 LGHNA and CDR2 YNFKEQ. The CDR3 contains 18 residues. This CDR3 is CASSQEGSAGTKTDTQYF. CDR3 DNA sequence: TGTGCCAGCAGCCAGGAGGGTTCAGCGGGGACTAAAACAGATACGCAGTATTTT.

The chain combines TRBV2 with TRBJ1-2, with D tentatively TRBD1 (5 bases). V dropped 3 bases and J dropped 8 bases, with 22 bases sitting between them. From germline, CDR1 is SNHLY and CDR2 FYNNEI. The CDR3 covers 16 residues. This CDR3 is CASSDTVASGAGGYTF. CDR3 DNA sequence: TGTGCCAGCAGTGATACGGTGGCCAGTGGGGCGGGAGGCTACACCTTC.

This sequence joins TRBV5-8 and TRBJ1-2; D remains unclear. CDR1 and CDR2 from the germline V gene are SGHTS and YDEGEE. CDR3 length: 13 amino acids. Trimming pared 4 bases from V and 6 bases from J, leaving 13 bases between. The CDR3 coding sequence is TGTGCCAGCAGCACCGTCCGGTTTAATGGCTACACCTTC. Amino acid sequence: CASSTVRFNGYTF.

Turning to this clone: Other nucleotide sequences from this sample produce the same CDR3. This sequence joins TRBV4-3 and TRBJ2-5; D is ambiguous. Germline V gene sequence: CDR1 LGHNA, CDR2 YSLEER. Between the trimmed V and J ends, which lost 0 bases and 4 bases, there was a span of 6 bases. This CDR3 spans 13 amino acids. The CDR3 sequence: CASSQDKGETQYF. DNA of the CDR3: TGCGCCAGCAGCCAAGATAAGGGAGAGACCCAGTACTTC.

The chain employs TRBV12-3 or TRBV12-4 and TRBJ2-2; D call uncertain. The CDR3 is 13 residues long. Trimming took off 3 bases at V and 4 bases at J, with 6 bases between the two ends. CDR3 DNA: TGTGCCAGCAGTTTTCATTTCACCGGGGAGCTGTTTTTT. Its protein is CASSFHFTGELFF.

The chain carries TRBV19 and TRBJ1-4; perhaps TRBD1 as D (6 bases). V was trimmed by 5 bases and J by 7 bases, leaving 11 bases between them. This CDR3 is 13 amino acids long. Looked up from germline, CDR1 is LNHDA and CDR2 is SQIVND (reference sequence). This CDR3 reads CASSWQGSEKLFF. Here the CDR3 DNA reads TGTGCCAGTAGTTGGCAGGGGAGTGAAAAACTGTTTTTT.

The rearrangement links TRBV5-1 to TRBJ2-1, with 14 bases lining up with TRBD2. The V and J ends lost 4 bases and 8 bases, in that order; junction bases with no gene match: 11. Germline V gene data show CDR1 as SGHRS and CDR2 as YFSETQ. The CDR3 has 17 amino acids. The CDR3 loop is CASSPATSGRAVHEQFF. Here the CDR3 DNA reads TGCGCCAGCAGCCCCGCGACTAGCGGGAGGGCCGTCCATGAGCAGTTCTTC.

The rearrangement links TRBV19 to TRBJ1-5, with a weak D call TRBD1 (5 bases). CDR3 size: 14 residues. From germline, CDR1 is LNHDA and CDR2 SQIVND (reference sequence). Between the trimmed V and J ends, which lost 5 bases and 1 base, there was a span of 9 bases. The CDR3 DNA is TGTGCCAGTAGTCTGGGGCAGAGCAATCAGCCCCAGCATTTT. Translated, it gives CASSLGQSNQPQHF. The full variable domain, with the rest looked up from reference TRBV19 and TRBJ1-5, is DGGITQSPKYLFRKEGQNVTLSCEQNLNHDAMYWYRQDPGQGLRLIYYSQIVNDFQKGDIAEGYSVSREKKESFPLTVTSAQKNPTAFYLCASSLGQSNQPQHFGDGTRLSIL.